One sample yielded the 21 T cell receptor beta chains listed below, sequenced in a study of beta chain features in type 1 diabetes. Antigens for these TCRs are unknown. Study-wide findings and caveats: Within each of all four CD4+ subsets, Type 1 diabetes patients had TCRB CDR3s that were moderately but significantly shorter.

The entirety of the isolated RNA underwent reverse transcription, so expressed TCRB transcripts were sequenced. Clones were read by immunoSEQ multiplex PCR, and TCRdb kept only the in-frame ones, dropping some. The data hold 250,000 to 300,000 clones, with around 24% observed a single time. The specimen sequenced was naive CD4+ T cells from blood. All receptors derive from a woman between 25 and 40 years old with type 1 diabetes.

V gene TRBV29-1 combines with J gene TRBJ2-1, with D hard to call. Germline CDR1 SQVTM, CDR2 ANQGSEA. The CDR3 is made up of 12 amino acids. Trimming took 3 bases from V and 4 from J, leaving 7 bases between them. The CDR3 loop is CSVEAAYNEQFF. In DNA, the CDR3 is TGCAGCGTTGAGGCGGCGTACAATGAGCAGTTCTTC.

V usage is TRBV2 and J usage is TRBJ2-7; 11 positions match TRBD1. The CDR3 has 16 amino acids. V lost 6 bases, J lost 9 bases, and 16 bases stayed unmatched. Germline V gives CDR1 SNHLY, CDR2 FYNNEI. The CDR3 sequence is CASSKEGTGGFGGQYF. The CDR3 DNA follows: TGTGCCAGCAGCAAGGAAGGGACAGGGGGATTCGGTGGGCAGTACTTC.

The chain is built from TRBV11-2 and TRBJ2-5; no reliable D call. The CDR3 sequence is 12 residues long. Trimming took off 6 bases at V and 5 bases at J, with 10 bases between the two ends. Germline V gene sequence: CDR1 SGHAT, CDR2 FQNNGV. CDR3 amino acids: CASRTNLETQYF. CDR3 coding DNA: TGTGCCAGCAGAACAAACCTGGAGACCCAGTACTTC.

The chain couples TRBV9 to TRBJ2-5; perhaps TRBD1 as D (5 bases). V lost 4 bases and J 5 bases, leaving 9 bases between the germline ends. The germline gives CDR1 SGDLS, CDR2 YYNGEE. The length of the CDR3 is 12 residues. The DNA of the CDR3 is TGTGCCAGCAGCTCACCAGGGGAGACCCAGTACTTC. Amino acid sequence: CASSSPGETQYF. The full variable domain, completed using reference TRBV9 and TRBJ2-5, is DSGVTQTPKHLITATGQRVTLRCSPRSGDLSVYWYQQSLDQGLQFLIQYYNGEERAKGNILERFSAQQFPDLHSELNLSSLELGDSALYFCASSSPGETQYFGPGTRLLVL.

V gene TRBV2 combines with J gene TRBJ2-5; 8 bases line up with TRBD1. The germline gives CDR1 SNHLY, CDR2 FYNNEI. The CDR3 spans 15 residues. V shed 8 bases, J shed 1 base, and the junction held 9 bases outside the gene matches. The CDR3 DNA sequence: TGTGCCAGCCCTGGCTTCGGACAGGGCCAAGAGACCCAGTACTTC. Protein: CASPGFGQGQETQYF.

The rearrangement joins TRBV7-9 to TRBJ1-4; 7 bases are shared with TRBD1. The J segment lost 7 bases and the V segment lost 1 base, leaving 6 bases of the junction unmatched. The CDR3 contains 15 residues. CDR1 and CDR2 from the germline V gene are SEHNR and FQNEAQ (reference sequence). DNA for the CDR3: TGTGCCAGCAGCTTAGAGGGGGACAGAAGTGAAAAACTGTTTTTT. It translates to CASSLEGDRSEKLFF.

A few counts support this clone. CDR3 in amino acids: CASSVDPGINQPQHF. Written as DNA, the CDR3 is TGTGCCAGCAGCGTAGATCCAGGAATTAATCAGCCCCAGCATTTT. The chain employs TRBV9 and TRBJ1-5; D is unclear. Germline V lookup: CDR1 SGDLS, CDR2 YYNGEE. V was pared by 0 bases and J by 4 bases, with 11 bases between. CDR3 length: 15 residues.

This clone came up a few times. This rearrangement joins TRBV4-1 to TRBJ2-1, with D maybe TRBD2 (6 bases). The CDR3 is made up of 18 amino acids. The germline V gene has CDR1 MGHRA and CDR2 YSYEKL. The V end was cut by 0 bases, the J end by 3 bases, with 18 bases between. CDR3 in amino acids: CASSQDRGLVGGYNEQFF. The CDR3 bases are TGCGCCAGCAGCCAAGATCGTGGCCTAGTGGGGGGCTACAATGAGCAGTTCTTC.

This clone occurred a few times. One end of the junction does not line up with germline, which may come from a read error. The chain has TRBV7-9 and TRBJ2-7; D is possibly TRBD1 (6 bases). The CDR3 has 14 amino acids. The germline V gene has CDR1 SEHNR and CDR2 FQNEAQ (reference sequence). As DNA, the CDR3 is TGTGCCAGCAGCTCAAAGGACAGAGGGGTACCAAGGGCCTTC. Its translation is CASSSKDRGVPRAF.

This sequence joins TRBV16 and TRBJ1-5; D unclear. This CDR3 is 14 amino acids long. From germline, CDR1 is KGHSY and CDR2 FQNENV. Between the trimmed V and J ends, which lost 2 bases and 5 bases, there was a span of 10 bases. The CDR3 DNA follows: TGTGCCAGCAGCCAAGGAGGTCCCTATCAGCCCCAGCATTTT. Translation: CASSQGGPYQPQHF.

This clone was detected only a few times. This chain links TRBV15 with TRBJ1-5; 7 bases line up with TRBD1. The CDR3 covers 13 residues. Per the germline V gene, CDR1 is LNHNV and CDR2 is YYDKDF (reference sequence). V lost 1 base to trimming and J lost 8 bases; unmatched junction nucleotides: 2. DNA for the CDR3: TGTGCCACCAGCAGAGTTCAGGGGGAGCCCCAGCATTTT. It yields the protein CATSRVQGEPQHF.

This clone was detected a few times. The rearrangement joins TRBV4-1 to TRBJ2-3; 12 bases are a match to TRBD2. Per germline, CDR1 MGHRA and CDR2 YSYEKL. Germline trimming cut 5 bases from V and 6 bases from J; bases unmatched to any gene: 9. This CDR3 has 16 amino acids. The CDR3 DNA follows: TGCGCCAGCAGCACCCGACTAGCGGGAGATTCGGATACGCAGTATTTT. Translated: CASSTRLAGDSDTQYF.

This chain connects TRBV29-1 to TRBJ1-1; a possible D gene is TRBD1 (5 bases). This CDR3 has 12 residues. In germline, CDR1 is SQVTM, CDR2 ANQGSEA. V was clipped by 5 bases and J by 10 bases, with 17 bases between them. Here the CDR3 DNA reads TGCAGCGTTTTTCGGCAGGGCTGGCGAGCTTTCTTT. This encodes CSVFRQGWRAFF.

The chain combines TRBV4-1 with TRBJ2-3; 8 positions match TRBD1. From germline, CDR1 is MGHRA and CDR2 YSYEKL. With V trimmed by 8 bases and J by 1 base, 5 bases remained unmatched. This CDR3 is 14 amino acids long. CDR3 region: CASSRGQGTDTQYF. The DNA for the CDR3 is TGCGCCAGCTCGCGGGGACAGGGCACAGATACGCAGTATTTT.

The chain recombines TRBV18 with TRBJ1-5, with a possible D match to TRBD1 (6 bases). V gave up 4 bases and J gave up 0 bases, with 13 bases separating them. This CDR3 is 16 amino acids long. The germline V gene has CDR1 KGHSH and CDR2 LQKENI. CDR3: CASSQFAGVSNQPQHF. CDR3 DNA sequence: TGTGCCAGCTCACAATTTGCAGGGGTTAGCAATCAGCCCCAGCATTTT.

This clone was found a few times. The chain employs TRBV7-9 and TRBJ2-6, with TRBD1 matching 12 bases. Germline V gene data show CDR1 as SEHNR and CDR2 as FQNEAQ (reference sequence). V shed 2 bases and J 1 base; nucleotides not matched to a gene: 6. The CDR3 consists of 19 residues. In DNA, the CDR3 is TGTGCCAGCAGCTTACCCGGGACAGGGGGCTCTTCTGGGGCCAACGTCCTGACTTTC. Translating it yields CASSLPGTGGSSGANVLTF.

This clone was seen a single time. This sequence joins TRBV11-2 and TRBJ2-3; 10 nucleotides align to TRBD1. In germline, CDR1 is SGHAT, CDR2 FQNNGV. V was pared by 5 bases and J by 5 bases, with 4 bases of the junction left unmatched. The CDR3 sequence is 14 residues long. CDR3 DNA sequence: TGTGCCAGCAGCCAAGGACAGGGGGGAGATACGCAGTATTTT. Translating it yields CASSQGQGGDTQYF.

The CDR3 region is CSVEGGLGELFF. The CDR3 bases are TGCAGCGTTGAGGGAGGGCTCGGGGAGCTGTTTTTT. The chain carries TRBV29-1 and TRBJ2-2; 7 bases match TRBD2. Germline CDR1 SQVTM, CDR2 ANQGSEA. Unmatched junction bases numbered 2, after V lost 3 bases and J lost 7 bases. The CDR3 has 12 amino acids.

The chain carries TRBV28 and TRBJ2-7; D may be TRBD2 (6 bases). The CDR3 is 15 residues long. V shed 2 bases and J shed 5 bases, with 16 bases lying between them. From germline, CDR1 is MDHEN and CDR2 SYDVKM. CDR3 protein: CASSLPGEASDEQYF. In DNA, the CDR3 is TGTGCCAGCAGTTTACCGGGAGAGGCTTCCGACGAGCAGTACTTC.

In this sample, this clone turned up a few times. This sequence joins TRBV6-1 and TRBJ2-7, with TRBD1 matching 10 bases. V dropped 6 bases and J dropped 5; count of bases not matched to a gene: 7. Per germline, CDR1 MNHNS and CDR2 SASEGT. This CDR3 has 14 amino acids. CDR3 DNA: TGTGCCAGCAGAAGACGGGACAGGGGCGACGAGCAGTACTTC. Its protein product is CASRRRDRGDEQYF.

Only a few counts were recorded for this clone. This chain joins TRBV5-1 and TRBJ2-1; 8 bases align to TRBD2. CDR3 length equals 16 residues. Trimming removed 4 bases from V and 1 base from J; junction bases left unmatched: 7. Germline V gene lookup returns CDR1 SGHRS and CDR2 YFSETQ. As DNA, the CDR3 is TGCGCCAGCAGCCGCCCTATAGCGGGGTCCTACAATGAGCAGTTCTTC. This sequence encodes CASSRPIAGSYNEQFF. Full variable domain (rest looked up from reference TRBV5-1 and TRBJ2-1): KAGVTQTPRYLIKTRGQQVTLSCSPISGHRSVSWYQQTPGQGLQFLFEYFSETQRNKGNFPGRFSGRQFSNSRSEMNVSTLELGDSALYLCASSRPIAGSYNEQFFGPGTRLTVL.